This entry lists 6 T cell receptor beta chains sequenced from one sample in a study of T cell repertoires in cytomegalovirus infection. In TCRdb, the reads were re-called with MiXCR into one record per CDR3 protein. The table has 700,000 to 850,000 distinct CDR3 sequences, about 33% seen once. These TCRs are of unknown antigen specificity. The source material was cultured CD8+ T cells from PBMCs, sampled from culture after CMV antigen stimulation. The receptors here all came from a human donor in good health (CMV status not recorded). Some clones in this sample may be carry-over from other donors' samples.

The rearrangement links TRBV4-1 to TRBJ2-1; D may be TRBD1 (5 bases). Germline V CDR1 and CDR2: MGHRA, YSYEKL. The CDR3 is 16 amino acids. V lost 0 bases and J lost 3, with 12 bases in between. As DNA, the CDR3 is TGCGCCAGCAGCCAAGATCCTAGGGGTCTCTACAATGAGCAGTTCTTC. This sequence encodes CASSQDPRGLYNEQFF.

The chain couples TRBV7-3 to TRBJ1-2, with D uncertain. The CDR3 consists of 13 residues. Germline V CDR1 and CDR2: SGHTA, FQGTGA. The V end lost 5 bases, the J end lost 7 bases, and 14 bases lay between the germline ends. DNA for the CDR3: TGTGCCAGCAGCCAGAGCCCCAGAGGTGGCTACACCTTC. Encoded protein: CASSQSPRGGYTF.

The sample holds many counts of this clonotype. The chain is built from TRBV6-2 or TRBV6-3 and TRBJ2-2; TRBD1 agrees at 7 bases. The CDR3 extends over 19 amino acids. Germline values: CDR1 MNHEY, CDR2 SVGEGT. The V and J ends lost 2 bases and 2 bases, in that order; junction bases with no gene match: 14. The CDR3 reads CASSYTRDSRTANTGELFF. CDR3 sequence (DNA): TGTGCCAGCAGTTACACCCGGGACAGTCGGACGGCTAACACCGGGGAGCTGTTTTTT.

The rearrangement links TRBV5-4 to TRBJ2-7; 9 bases align to TRBD2. The length of the CDR3 is 16 residues. The trim removed 4 bases at V and 5 bases at J, leaving 13 bases unmatched. In germline, CDR1 is SGHNT, CDR2 YYREEE (reference sequence). In DNA, the CDR3 is TGTGCCAGCAGCCGGCCGGGACTAGCAGTCCTAGACGAGCAGTACTTC. Its protein is CASSRPGLAVLDEQYF.

This clonotype was observed a few times. This sequence joins TRBV4-1 and TRBJ2-2, with 10 bases lining up with TRBD2. The CDR3 runs to 17 residues. CDR1 and CDR2 (germline): MGHRA, YSYEKL. V shed 4 bases and J 7 bases; nucleotides not matched to a gene: 12. The CDR3 region has the DNA TGCGCCAGCAGCCCCAAAACAAGCGGGGGGGCGGTCGGGGAGCTGTTTTTT. Protein: CASSPKTSGGAVGELFF.

This clonotype was seen a few times. CDR3 DNA sequence: TGTGCCAGCAGTGGTCTGTCGAGGGGAAGAGAGCAGTACGTC. Residues: CASSGLSRGREQYV. J is TRBJ2-7 and V is TRBV28, with D perhaps matching TRBD1 or TRBD2 (5 bases each). CDR3 length: 14 residues. Germline V gives CDR1 MDHEN, CDR2 SYDVKM. Trimming removed 5 bases at V and 7 bases at J, with 18 bases between.